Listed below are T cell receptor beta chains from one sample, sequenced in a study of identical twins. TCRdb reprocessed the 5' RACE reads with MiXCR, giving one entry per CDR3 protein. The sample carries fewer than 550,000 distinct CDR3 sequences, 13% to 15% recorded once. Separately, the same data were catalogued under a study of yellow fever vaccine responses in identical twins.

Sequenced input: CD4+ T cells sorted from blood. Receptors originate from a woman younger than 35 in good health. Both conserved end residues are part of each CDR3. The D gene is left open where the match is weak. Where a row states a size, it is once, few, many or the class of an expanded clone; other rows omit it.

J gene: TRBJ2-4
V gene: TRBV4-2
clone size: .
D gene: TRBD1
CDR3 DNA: TGTGCCAGCAGCCCCACCATGTCGGGACAGGGAGGCAAAAACATTCAGTACTTC
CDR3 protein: CASSPTMSGQGGKNIQYF

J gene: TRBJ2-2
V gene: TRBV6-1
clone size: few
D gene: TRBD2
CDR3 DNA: TGTGCCAGCAGAGGATCTAGCGGCGACACCGGGGAGCTGTTTTTT
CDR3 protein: CASRGSSGDTGELFF

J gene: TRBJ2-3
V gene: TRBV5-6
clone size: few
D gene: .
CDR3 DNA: TGTGCCAGCAGACGAACACCTAGCACAGATACGCAGTATTTT
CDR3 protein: CASRRTPSTDTQYF

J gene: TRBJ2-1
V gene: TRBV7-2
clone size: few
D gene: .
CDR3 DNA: TGTGCCAGCAGCCCCCGGACTAATAGTGCCGATGAGCAGTTCTTC
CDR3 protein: CASSPRTNSADEQFF

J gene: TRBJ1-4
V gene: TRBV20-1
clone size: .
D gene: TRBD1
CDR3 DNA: TGCAGTGCTAGAGATAGACAGGGGGATGAAAAACTGTTTTTT
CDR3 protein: CSARDRQGDEKLFF

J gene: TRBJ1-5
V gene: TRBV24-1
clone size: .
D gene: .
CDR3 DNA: TGTGCCACCTCAAGGGGGAATTCTAGAAGCAATCAGCCCCAGCATTTT
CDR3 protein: CATSRGNSRSNQPQHF

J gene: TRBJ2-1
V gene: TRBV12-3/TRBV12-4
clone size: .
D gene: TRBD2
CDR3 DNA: TGTACCCGCAGTTCCCGACGACTAGCGGGGGGGCAGTACAATGAGCAGTTCTTC
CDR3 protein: CTRSSRRLAGGQYNEQFF

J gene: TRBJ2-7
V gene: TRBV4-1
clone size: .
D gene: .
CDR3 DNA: TGCGCCAGCAGCCAAGCAGTCTCGCGGGCCGCCTACGAGCAGTACTTC
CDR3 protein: CASSQAVSRAAYEQYF

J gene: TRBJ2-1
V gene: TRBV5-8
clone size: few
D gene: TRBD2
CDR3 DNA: TGTGCCAGCAGCCTGTGGACTAGCCTTGATGAGCAGTTCTTC
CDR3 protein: CASSLWTSLDEQFF

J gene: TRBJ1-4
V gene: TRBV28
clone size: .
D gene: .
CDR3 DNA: TGTGCCAGCAGTTTTGTAACTAATGAAAAACTGTTTTTT
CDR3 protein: CASSFVTNEKLFF